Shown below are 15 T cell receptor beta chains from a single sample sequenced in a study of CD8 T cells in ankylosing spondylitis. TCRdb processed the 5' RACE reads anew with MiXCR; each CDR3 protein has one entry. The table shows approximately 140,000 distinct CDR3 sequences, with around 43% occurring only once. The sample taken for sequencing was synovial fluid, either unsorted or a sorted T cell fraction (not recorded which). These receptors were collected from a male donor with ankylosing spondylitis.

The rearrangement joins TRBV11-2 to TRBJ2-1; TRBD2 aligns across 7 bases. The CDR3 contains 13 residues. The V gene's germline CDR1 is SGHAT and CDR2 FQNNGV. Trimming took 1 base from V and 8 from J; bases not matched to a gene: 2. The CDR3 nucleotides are TGTGCCAGCAGCTTAGTGGGGGGGGATGAGCAGTTCTTC. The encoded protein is CASSLVGGDEQFF.

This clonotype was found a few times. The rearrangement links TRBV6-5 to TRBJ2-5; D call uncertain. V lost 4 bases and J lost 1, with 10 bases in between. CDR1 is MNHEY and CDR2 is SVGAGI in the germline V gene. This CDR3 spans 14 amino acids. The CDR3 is CASSSSGSQETQYF. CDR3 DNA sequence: TGTGCCAGCAGTTCTTCCGGCAGCCAAGAGACCCAGTACTTC.

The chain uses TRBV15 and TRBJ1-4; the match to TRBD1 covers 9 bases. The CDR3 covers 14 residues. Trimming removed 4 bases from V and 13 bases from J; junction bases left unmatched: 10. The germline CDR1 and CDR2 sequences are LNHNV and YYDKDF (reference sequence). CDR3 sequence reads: CATSTRDRVSALFF. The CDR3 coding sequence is TGTGCCACCAGCACCCGGGACAGGGTTTCTGCACTGTTTTTT. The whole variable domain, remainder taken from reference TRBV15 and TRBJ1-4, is DAMVIQNPRYQVTQFGKPVTLSCSQTLNHNVMYWYQQKSSQAPKLLFHYYDKDFNNEADTPDNFQSRRPNTSFCFLDIRSPGLGDTAMYLCATSTRDRVSALFFGSGTQLSVL.

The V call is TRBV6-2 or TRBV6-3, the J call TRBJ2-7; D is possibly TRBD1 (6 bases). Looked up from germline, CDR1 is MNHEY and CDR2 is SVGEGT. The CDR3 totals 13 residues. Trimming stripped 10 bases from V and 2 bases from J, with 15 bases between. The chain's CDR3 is CATEGDPPYEQYF. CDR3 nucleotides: TGTGCCACCGAGGGGGACCCCCCCTACGAGCAGTACTTC.

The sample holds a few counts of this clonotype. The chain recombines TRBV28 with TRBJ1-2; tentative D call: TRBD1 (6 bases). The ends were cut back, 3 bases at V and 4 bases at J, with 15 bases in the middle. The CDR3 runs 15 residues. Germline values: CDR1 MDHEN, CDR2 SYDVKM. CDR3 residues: CASSFQGQRTYGYTF. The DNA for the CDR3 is TGTGCCAGCAGTTTCCAAGGACAGAGAACCTATGGCTACACCTTC.

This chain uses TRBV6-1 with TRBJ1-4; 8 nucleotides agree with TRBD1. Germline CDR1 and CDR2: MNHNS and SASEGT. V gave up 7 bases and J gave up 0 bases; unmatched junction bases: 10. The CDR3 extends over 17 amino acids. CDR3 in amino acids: CASTQETGASTNEKLFF. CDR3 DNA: TGTGCCAGCACCCAAGAGACAGGGGCGTCAACTAATGAAAAACTGTTTTTT.

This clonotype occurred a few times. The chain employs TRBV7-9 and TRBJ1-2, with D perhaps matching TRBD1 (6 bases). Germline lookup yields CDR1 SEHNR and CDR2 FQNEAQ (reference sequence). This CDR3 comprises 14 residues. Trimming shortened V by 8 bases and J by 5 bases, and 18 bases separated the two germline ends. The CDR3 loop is CASSQRGGGYGYTF. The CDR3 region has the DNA TGTGCCAGCTCTCAAAGGGGGGGAGGATATGGCTACACCTTC.

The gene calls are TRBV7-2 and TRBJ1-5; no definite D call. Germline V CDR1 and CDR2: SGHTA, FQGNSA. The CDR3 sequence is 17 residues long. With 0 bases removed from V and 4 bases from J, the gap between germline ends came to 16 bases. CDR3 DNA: TGTGCCAGCAGCTTAGCGGCTGTAGGTGGAGGAAATCAGCCCCAGCATTTT. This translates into CASSLAAVGGGNQPQHF.

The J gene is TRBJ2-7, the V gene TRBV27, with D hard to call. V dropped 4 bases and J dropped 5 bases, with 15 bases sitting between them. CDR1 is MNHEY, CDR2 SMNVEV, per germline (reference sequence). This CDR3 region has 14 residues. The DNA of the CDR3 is TGTGCCAGCAGTTCCCTCGTTAGGAGCGACGAGCAGTACTTC. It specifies CASSSLVRSDEQYF.

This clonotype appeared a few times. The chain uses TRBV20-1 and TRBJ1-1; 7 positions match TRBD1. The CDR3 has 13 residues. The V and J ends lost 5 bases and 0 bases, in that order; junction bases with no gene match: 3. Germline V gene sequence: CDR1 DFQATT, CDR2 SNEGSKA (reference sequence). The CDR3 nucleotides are TGCAGTGCTCACAGGGGAATGAACACTGAAGCTTTCTTT. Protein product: CSAHRGMNTEAFF.

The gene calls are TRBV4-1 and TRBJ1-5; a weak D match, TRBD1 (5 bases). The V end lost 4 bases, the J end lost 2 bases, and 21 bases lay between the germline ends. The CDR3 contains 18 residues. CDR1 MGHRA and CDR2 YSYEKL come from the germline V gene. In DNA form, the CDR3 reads TGCGCCAGCAGCCCCCACGGACAAGGGAGGAGTCGCAATCAGCCCCAGCATTTT. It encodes CASSPHGQGRSRNQPQHF.

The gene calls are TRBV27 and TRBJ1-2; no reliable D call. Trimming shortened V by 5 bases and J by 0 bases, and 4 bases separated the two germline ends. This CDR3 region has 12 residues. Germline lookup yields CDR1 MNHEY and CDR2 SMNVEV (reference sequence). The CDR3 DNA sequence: TGTGCCAGCAGTCGCACTAACTATGGCTACACCTTC. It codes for CASSRTNYGYTF.

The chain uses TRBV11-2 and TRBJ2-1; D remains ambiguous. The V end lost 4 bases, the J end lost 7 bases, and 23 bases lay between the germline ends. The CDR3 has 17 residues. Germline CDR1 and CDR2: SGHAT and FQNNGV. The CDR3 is CASSSNPGSPIANEQFF. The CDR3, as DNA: TGTGCCAGCAGCTCCAACCCCGGGTCCCCAATCGCGAATGAGCAGTTCTTC.

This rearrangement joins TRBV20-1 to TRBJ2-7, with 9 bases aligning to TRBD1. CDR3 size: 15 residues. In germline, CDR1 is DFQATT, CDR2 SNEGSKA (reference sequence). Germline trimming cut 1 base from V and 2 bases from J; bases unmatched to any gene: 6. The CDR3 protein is CSARAWTGAAYEQYF. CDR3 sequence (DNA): TGCAGTGCTAGAGCTTGGACAGGGGCAGCCTACGAGCAGTACTTC.

The CDR3 DNA reads as TGCAGTGCTAGAGATGGGGTGTGGATAGGGGCCGGGGAGCTGTTTTTT. Its translation: CSARDGVWIGAGELFF. V gene TRBV20-1 combines with J gene TRBJ2-2; TRBD1 is a possible D gene (5 bases). The CDR3 covers 16 residues. Trimming took off 0 bases at V and 6 bases at J, with 17 bases between the two ends. From germline, CDR1 is DFQATT and CDR2 SNEGSKA (reference sequence).